In its sample, the clone carrying this TCR beta chain was seen a few times. This sample was included in a study of T cells after yellow fever vaccination. The ends lost 5 bases at V and 5 bases at J; junction bases unmatched: 6. CDR3 size: 15 residues. From germline, CDR1 is DFQATT and CDR2 SNEGSKA (reference sequence). The 5'RACE template-switching step produced TCR cDNA and added a universal primer site and UMIs. TCRdb reanalysed the 5' RACE reads using MiXCR and keeps one entry per CDR3 protein. The table lists about 500,000 distinct CDR3 sequences, 17% of them singletons. The sequence derives from a man between 18 and 35 years old who received the YFV17D yellow fever vaccine. The sample here was PBMCs, taken roughly 5 days after the first yellow fever vaccination. The rearrangement links TRBV20-1 to TRBJ2-2; 12 nucleotides line up with TRBD2. This CDR3 reads CSALLAGGLTGELFF. The CDR3 region has the DNA TGCAGTGCTCTTCTAGCGGGGGGGCTTACCGGGGAGCTGTTTTTT.